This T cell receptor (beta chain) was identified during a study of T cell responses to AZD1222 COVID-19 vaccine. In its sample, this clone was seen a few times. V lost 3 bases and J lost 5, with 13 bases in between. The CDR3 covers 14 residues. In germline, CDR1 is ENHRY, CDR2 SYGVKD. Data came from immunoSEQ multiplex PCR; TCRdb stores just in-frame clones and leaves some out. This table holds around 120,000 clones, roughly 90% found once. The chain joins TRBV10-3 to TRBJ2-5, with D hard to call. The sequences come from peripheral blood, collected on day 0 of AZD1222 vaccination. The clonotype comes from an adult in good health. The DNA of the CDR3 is TGTGCCATCAGTGAACCGGGCCCCTGGGAGACCCAGTACTTC. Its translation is CAISEPGPWETQYF.